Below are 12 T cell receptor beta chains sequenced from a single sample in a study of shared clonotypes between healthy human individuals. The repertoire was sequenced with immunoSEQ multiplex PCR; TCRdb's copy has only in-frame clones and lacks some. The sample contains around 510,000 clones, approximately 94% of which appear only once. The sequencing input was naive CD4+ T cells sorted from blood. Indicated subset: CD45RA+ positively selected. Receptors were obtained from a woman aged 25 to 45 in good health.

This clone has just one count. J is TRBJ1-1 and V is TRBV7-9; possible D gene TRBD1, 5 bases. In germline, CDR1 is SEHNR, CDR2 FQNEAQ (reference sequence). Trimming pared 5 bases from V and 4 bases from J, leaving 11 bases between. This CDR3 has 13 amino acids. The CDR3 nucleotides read TGTGCCAGCAGCCAAATGGGGACCACTGAAGCTTTCTTT. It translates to CASSQMGTTEAFF.

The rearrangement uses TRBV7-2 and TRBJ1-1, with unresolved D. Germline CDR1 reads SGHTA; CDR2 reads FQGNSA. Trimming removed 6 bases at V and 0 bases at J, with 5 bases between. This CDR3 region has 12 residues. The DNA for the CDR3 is TGTGCCAGCAGACTGATGAACACTGAAGCTTTCTTT. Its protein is CASRLMNTEAFF.

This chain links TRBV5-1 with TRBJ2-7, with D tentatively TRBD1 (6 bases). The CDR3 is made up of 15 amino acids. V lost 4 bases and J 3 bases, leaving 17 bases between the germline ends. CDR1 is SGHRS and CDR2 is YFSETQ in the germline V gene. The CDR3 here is CASSSNTGSYYEQYF. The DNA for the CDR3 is TGCGCCAGCAGCAGCAACACAGGGTCCTACTACGAGCAGTACTTC.

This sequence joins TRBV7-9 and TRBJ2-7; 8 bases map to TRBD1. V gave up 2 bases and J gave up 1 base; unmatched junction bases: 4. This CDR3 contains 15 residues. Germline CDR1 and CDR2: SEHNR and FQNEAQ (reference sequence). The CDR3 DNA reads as TGTGCCAGCAGCTTAAGGGGACAGGAGTCCTACGAGCAGTACTTC. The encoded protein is CASSLRGQESYEQYF.

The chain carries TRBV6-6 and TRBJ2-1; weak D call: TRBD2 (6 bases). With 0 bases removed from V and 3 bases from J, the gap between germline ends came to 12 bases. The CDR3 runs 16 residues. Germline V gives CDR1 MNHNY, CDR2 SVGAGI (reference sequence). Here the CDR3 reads CASSYSTGLYYNEQFF. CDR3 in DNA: TGTGCCAGCAGTTACTCCACGGGACTCTACTACAATGAGCAGTTCTTC.

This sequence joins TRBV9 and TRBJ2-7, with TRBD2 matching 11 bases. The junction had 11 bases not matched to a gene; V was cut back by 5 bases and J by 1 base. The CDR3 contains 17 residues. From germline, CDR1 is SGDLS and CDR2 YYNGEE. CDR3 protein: CASSLTPLAGGSYEQYF. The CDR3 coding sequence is TGTGCCAGCAGTCTTACCCCTCTAGCGGGAGGTTCCTACGAGCAGTACTTC.

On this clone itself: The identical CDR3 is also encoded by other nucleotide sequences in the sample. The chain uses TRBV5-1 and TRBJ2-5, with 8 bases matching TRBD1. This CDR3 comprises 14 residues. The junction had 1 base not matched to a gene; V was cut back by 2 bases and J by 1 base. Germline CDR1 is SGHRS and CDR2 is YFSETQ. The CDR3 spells CASSLGQGQETQYF. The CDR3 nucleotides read TGCGCCAGCAGCTTAGGACAGGGCCAAGAGACCCAGTACTTC.

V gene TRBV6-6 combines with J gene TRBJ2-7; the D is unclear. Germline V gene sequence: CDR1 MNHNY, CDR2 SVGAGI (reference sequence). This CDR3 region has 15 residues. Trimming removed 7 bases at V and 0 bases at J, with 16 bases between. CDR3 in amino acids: CASTHRASSSYEQYF. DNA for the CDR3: TGTGCCAGCACCCATAGGGCGTCCAGCTCCTACGAGCAGTACTTC.

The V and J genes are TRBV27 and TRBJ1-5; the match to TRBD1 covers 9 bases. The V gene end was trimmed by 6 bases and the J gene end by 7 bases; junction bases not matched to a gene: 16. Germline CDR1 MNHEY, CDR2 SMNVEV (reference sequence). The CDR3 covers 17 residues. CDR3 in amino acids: CASRPIGAGTGYQPQHF. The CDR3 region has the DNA TGTGCCAGCAGGCCGATAGGGGCCGGGACAGGGTACCAGCCCCAGCATTTT.

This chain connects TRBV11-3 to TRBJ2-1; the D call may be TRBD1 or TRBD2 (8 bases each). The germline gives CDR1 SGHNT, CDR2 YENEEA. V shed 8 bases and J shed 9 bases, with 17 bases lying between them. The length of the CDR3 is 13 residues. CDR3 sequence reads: CASGFSGTGEQFF. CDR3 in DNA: TGTGCCAGCGGATTTAGCGGGACAGGTGAGCAGTTCTTC.

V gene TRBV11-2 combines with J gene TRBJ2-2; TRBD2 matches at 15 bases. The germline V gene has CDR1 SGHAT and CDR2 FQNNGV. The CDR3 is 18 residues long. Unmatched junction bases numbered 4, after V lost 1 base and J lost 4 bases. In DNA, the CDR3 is TGTGCCAGCAGCTTAGGGACTAGCGGGAGGGTCAGCACCGGGGAGCTGTTTTTT. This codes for CASSLGTSGRVSTGELFF.

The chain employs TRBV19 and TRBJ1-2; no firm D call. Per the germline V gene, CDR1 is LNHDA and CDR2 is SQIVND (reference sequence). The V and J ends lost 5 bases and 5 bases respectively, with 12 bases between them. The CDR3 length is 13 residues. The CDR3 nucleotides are TGTGCCAGTAGTCCAACCTCGGGTTATGGCTACACCTTC. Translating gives CASSPTSGYGYTF.